Presented here are 15 T cell receptor beta chains from one specimen sequenced in a study of early T cells in non-severe SARS-CoV-2 infection. TCRdb used MiXCR to reprocess the 5' RACE reads, holding one entry per CDR3 protein. The sample contains 70,000 to 95,000 distinct CDR3 sequences, 15% to 20% of which appear only once. Sequencing used whole blood. Every receptor here comes from an adult who was a healthcare worker with PCR-confirmed SARS-CoV-2 infection or an uninfected control (not recorded which).

This clonotype has only a few counts. The chain employs TRBV11-2 and TRBJ2-2; weak D call: TRBD1 (6 bases). Trimming pared 3 bases from V and 2 bases from J, leaving 10 bases between. The CDR3 has 15 residues. CDR1 SGHAT and CDR2 FQNNGV come from the germline V gene. CDR3 in amino acids: CASSLGARNTGELFF. As DNA, the CDR3 is TGTGCCAGCAGCTTGGGGGCGCGAAACACCGGGGAGCTGTTTTTT.

This clonotype was observed at least ten times. The chain carries TRBV20-1 and TRBJ1-6; 7 bases align to TRBD1. V was pared by 2 bases and J by 7 bases, with 8 bases of the junction left unmatched. The CDR3 has 15 amino acids. Germline assignment: CDR1 DFQATT and CDR2 SNEGSKA (reference sequence). CDR3 coding DNA: TGCAGTGCTAGATTGCCACAGGGGAAGAATTCACCCCTCCACTTT. It is translated as CSARLPQGKNSPLHF.

The V call is TRBV6-6, the J call TRBJ1-1; D not resolved. Per germline, CDR1 MNHNY and CDR2 SVGAGI (reference sequence). Trimming cost V 0 bases and J 4 bases, with 6 bases left between them. The CDR3 spans 13 residues. The DNA of the CDR3 is TGTGCCAGCAGTTACTCTGGGGTCACTGAAGCTTTCTTT. Its protein is CASSYSGVTEAFF.

This rearrangement joins TRBV29-1 to TRBJ2-7; D may be TRBD1 (5 bases). Germline V gives CDR1 SQVTM, CDR2 ANQGSEA. Trimming took 6 bases from V and 0 from J, leaving 15 bases between them. The length of the CDR3 is 14 residues. The CDR3: CSVGQPGPSYEQYF. The CDR3 nucleotides are TGCAGCGTAGGACAACCGGGCCCCTCCTACGAGCAGTACTTC.

This sequence joins TRBV7-9 and TRBJ2-3; 7 bases align to TRBD2. V was clipped by 1 base and J by 4 bases; unmatched bases: 8. The CDR3 totals 16 residues. Germline CDR1 and CDR2: SEHNR and FQNEAQ (reference sequence). The CDR3 region is CASSLGGGGSADTQYF. The DNA of the CDR3 is TGTGCCAGCAGCTTAGGAGGAGGCGGGAGTGCAGATACGCAGTATTTT. Variable domain in full (rest from reference TRBV7-9 and TRBJ2-3): DTGVSQNPRHKITKRGQNVTFRCDPISEHNRLYWYRQTLGQGPEFLTYFQNEAQLEKSRLLSDRFSAERPKGSFSTLEIQRTEQGDSAMYLCASSLGGGGSADTQYFGPGTRLTVL.

V gene TRBV29-1 combines with J gene TRBJ2-1; a weak D match, TRBD2 (5 bases). Germline values: CDR1 SQVTM, CDR2 ANQGSEA. Trimming shortened V by 3 bases and J by 7 bases, and 10 bases separated the two germline ends. The length of the CDR3 is 12 residues. The CDR3 region has the DNA TGCAGCGTTGAGTATCGGGGTAATGAGCAGTTCTTC. Residues: CSVEYRGNEQFF.

The chain is built from TRBV5-6 and TRBJ1-4; D ambiguous. Germline values: CDR1 SGHDT, CDR2 YYEEEE. V was pared by 4 bases and J by 6 bases, with 10 bases between. The CDR3 runs 13 residues. The CDR3 DNA reads as TGTGCCAGCAGCGCCCGGGCTGATGAAAAACTGTTTTTT. It encodes CASSARADEKLFF.

This clonotype has a count of ten or more. The rearrangement uses TRBV9 and TRBJ2-3; no definite D call. Trimming shortened V by 1 base and J by 5 bases, and 11 bases separated the two germline ends. This CDR3 has 14 residues. Germline V gene sequence: CDR1 SGDLS, CDR2 YYNGEE. The CDR3 DNA reads TGTGCCAGCAGCGTAAACCCGAAGGGAGATACGCAGTATTTT. Its protein is CASSVNPKGDTQYF.

The rearrangement joins TRBV28 to TRBJ1-2; 8 positions match TRBD1. The CDR3 spans 16 residues. Looked up from germline, CDR1 is MDHEN and CDR2 is SYDVKM. V shed 6 bases and J 4 bases; nucleotides not matched to a gene: 13. In nucleotides, the CDR3 is TGTGCCAGCAGAGGAGCCGGGACAGGAGTTTCCTATGGCTACACCTTC. Protein product: CASRGAGTGVSYGYTF.

The chain combines TRBV3-1 with TRBJ1-1, with D tentatively TRBD1 (5 bases). The V end lost 4 bases, the J end lost 7 bases, and 28 bases lay between the germline ends. The CDR3 is 18 residues long. From germline, CDR1 is LGHDT and CDR2 YNNKEL (reference sequence). CDR3 coding DNA: TGTGCCAGCAGCCCAAGAGGGGTAGACGGGACGGTGGGGAGTGAAGCTTTCTTT. It codes for CASSPRGVDGTVGSEAFF. Using reference TRBV3-1 and TRBJ1-1 for the parts outside the CDR3, the full variable domain is DTAVSQTPKYLVTQMGNDKSIKCEQNLGHDTMYWYKQDSKKFLKIMFSYNNKELIINETVPNRFSPKSPDKAHLNLHINSLELGDSAVYFCASSPRGVDGTVGSEAFFGQGTRLTVV.

This clonotype was seen repeatedly, ten times or more. The chain joins TRBV5-4 to TRBJ1-2; 8 bases align to TRBD1. The CDR3 is 17 amino acids. The V gene's germline CDR1 is SGHNT and CDR2 YYREEE (reference sequence). After removal of 0 bases from V and 5 bases from J, the junction contained 12 bases not matched to a gene. CDR3 DNA: TGTGCCAGCAGCTTGGCAGGGGGCGCAAGTCAAGGGTATGGCTACACCTTC. It translates to CASSLAGGASQGYGYTF.

A few counts support this clonotype. The chain couples TRBV29-1 to TRBJ2-1, with TRBD2 identical over 8 bases. With 1 base clipped from V and 2 bases from J, the junction kept 7 bases outside the gene matches. Germline lookup yields CDR1 SQVTM and CDR2 ANQGSEA. This CDR3 contains 16 residues. CDR3 sequence: CSVEGVGSGAYNEQFF. The CDR3 DNA sequence: TGCAGCGTTGAAGGGGTGGGTAGCGGGGCCTACAATGAGCAGTTCTTC.

The rearrangement joins TRBV2 to TRBJ1-2, with D perhaps TRBD1 (5 bases). The CDR3 covers 17 residues. The germline V and J ends were trimmed by 2 bases and 5 bases, with 21 bases remaining between them. CDR1 is SNHLY and CDR2 is FYNNEI in the germline V gene. The CDR3 region is CASSETWGRSATYGYTF. For the CDR3, the DNA is TGTGCCAGCAGTGAAACTTGGGGCAGATCGGCCACTTATGGCTACACCTTC.

This clonotype showed up just a few times. The DNA for the CDR3 is TGCGCCAGCAGTGAGTTTCAGACAGCAATGAACACTGAAGCTTTCTTT. It is translated as CASSEFQTAMNTEAFF. This chain joins TRBV10-1 and TRBJ1-1, with a tentative D call TRBD1 (5 bases). The V gene lost 1 base and the J gene lost 0 bases, with 12 bases spanning the gap. CDR1 and CDR2 from the germline V gene are WNHNN and SYGVQD (reference sequence). CDR3 length equals 16 residues.

This clonotype was detected many times. This chain links TRBV27 with TRBJ1-5; TRBD1 is a possible D gene (5 bases). Between the trimmed V and J ends, which lost 8 bases and 6 bases, there was a span of 11 bases. The CDR3 has 12 residues. CDR1 is MNHEY, CDR2 SMNVEV, per germline (reference sequence). The CDR3 sequence is CASRSGGQPQHF. The CDR3, as DNA: TGTGCCAGCCGGAGCGGGGGTCAGCCCCAGCATTTT.